This TCR beta chain was observed in a study of blood T cell repertoires in COVID-19. Looking at the study overall: The samples span acute and convalescent COVID-19 from the United States, Italy and Spain. Sources were T cells, B-cell-depleted T cells, or PBMCs; the material itself was cDNA or gDNA.

Adults between roughly 18 and 95 years of age took part from 24 US areas. Two negative PCRs, clearance, or symptom resolution had been documented for recovered Cohort 3 donors. Germline CDR1 MNHEY, CDR2 SMNVEV (reference sequence). The V end was cut by 3 bases, the J end by 7 bases, with 13 bases between. The CDR3 runs to 15 residues. Using immunoSEQ multiplex PCR, the repertoire was profiled, and TCRdb retains in-frame clones only, with some absent. The table lists 490,000 or so clones, 80% to 90% of them singletons. The chain combines TRBV27 with TRBJ1-6; D gene uncertain. This clonotype was obtained from a woman aged 55-69 years who had recovered from COVID-19. Sequenced material: PBMCs or T cells enriched from blood (not recorded which). CDR3 bases: TGTGCCAGCAGTTTTAATCGGGTTCGCAATTCACCCCTCCACTTT. It is translated as CASSFNRVRNSPLHF.